The 2 T cell receptor beta chains below come from one sample, sequenced in a study of T cell changes during pregnancy in multiple sclerosis. Profiling relied on immunoSEQ multiplex PCR, and the TCRdb table lists in-frame clones only, not all of them. The data show 35,000 to 45,000 clones, approximately 92% seen once. Sequencing input: peripheral blood. These receptors all stem from a female donor with multiple sclerosis, enrolled in a pregnancy study.

The rearrangement uses TRBV6-5 and TRBJ2-3; the match to TRBD2 covers 7 bases. Trimming removed 0 bases from V and 1 base from J; junction bases left unmatched: 4. The CDR3 extends over 16 amino acids. From germline, CDR1 is MNHEY and CDR2 SVGAGI. CDR3 coding DNA: TGTGCCAGCAGTTACTCGAGACTAGCTGGCACAGATACGCAGTATTTT. Translated: CASSYSRLAGTDTQYF.

The chain links TRBV6-1 to TRBJ2-7; 9 positions agree with TRBD2. This CDR3 region has 16 residues. Trimming removed 1 base from V and 6 bases from J; junction bases left unmatched: 10. Germline V gene data show CDR1 as MNHNS and CDR2 as SASEGT. DNA for the CDR3: TGTGCCAGCAGTGAAGAGGATAGGGGACTAGCAGTCGAGCAGTACTTC. It is translated as CASSEEDRGLAVEQYF.